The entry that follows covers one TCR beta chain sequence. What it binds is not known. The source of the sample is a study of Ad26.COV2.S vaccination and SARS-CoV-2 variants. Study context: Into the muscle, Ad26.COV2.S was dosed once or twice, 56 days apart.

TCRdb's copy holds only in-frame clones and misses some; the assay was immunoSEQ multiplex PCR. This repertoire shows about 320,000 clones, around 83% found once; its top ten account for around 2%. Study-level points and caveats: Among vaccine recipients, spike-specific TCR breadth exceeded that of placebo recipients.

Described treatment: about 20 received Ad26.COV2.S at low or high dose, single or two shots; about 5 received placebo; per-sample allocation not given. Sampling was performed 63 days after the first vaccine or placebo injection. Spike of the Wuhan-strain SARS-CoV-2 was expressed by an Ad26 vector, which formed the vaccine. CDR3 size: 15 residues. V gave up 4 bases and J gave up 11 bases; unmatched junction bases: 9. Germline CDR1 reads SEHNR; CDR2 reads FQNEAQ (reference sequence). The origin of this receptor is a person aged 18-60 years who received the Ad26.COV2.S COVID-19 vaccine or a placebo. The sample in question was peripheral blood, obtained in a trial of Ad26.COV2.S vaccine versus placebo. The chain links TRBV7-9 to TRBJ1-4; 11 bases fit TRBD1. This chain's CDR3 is CASSYGQGAPRKLFF. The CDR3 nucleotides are TGTGCCAGCAGCTATGGACAGGGGGCGCCGAGGAAACTGTTTTTT.